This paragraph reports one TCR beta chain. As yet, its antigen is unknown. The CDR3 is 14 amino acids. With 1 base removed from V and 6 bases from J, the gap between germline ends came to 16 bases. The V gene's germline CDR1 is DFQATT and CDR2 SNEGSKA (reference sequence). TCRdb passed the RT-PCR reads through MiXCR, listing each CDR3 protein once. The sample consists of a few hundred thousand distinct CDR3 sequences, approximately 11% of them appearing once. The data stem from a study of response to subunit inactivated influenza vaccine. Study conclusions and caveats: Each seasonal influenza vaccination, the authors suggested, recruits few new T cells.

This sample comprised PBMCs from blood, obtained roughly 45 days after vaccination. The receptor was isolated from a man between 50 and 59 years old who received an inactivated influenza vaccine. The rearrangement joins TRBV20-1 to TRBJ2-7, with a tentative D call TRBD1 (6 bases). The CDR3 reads CSARAAQGSSEQYF. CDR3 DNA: TGCAGTGCTAGAGCCGCCCAGGGGTCCAGCGAGCAGTACTTC.